This T cell receptor (beta chain) was captured by sequencing in a study of T cell responses to AZD1222 COVID-19 vaccine. Whole-study findings and limits: An increase in Spike-specific TCR breadth and depth was observed after two AZD1222 doses. Mostly white British, mostly female donors; authors suggested clonal diversity may be underestimated.

A word on this clone: Its antigen is unidentified.

Profiling relied on immunoSEQ multiplex PCR, and the TCRdb table lists in-frame clones only, not all of them. The data show about 110,000 clones, with 91% seen just once and around 7% held by the top ten. Losses at the gene ends were 0 bases for V and 5 bases for J; bases not matched to a gene: 4. Germline V CDR1 and CDR2: SGHRS, YFSETQ. CDR3 size: 14 residues. This sequence joins TRBV5-1 and TRBJ2-5; 7 bases agree with TRBD1. The TCR was taken from an adult in good health. This sample comprised peripheral blood, obtained on day 0 of AZD1222 vaccination. CDR3 in DNA: TGCGCCAGCAGCTTGGGGACAGGACGGGAGACCCAGTACTTC. It translates to CASSLGTGRETQYF.